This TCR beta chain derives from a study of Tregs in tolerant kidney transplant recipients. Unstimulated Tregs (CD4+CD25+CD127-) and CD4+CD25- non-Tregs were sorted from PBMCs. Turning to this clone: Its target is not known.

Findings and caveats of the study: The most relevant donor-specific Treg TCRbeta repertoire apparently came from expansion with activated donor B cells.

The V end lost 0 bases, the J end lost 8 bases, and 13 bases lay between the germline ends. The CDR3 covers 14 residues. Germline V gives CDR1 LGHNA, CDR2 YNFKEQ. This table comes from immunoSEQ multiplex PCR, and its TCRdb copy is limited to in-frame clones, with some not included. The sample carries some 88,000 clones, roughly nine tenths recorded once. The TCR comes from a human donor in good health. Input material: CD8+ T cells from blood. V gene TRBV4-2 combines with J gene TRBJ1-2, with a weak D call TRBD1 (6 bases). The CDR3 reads CASSQDFSRGGYTF. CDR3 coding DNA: TGTGCCAGCAGCCAAGATTTTTCCAGGGGCGGCTACACCTTC.